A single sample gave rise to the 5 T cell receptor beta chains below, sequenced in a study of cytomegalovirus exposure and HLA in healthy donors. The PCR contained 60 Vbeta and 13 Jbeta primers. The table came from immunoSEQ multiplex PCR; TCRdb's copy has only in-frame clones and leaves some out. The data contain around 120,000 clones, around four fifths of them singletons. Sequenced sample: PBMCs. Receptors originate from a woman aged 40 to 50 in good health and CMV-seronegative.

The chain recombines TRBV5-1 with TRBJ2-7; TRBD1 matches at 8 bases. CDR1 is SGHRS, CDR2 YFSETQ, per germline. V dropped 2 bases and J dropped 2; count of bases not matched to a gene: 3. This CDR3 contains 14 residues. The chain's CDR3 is CASSFAGGPYEQYF. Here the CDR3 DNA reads TGCGCCAGCAGCTTCGCAGGGGGCCCCTACGAGCAGTACTTC.

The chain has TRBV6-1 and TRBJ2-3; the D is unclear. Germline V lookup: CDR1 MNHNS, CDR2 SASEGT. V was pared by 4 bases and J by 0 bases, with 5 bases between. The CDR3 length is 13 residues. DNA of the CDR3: TGTGCCAGCAGTGCCGTTAGCACAGATACGCAGTATTTT. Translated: CASSAVSTDTQYF.

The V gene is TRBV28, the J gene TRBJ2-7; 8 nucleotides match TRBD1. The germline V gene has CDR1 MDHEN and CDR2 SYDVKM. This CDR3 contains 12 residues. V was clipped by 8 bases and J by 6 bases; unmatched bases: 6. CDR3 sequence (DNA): TGTGCCAGCCGATTCACAGGGGGCGAGCAGTACTTC. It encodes CASRFTGGEQYF.

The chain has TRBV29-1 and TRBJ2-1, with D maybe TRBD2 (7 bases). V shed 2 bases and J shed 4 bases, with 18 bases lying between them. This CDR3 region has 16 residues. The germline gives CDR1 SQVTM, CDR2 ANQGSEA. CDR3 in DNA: TGCAGCGTTGAATACGAGGGGGGGGGTCGATACAATGAGCAGTTCTTC. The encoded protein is CSVEYEGGGRYNEQFF.

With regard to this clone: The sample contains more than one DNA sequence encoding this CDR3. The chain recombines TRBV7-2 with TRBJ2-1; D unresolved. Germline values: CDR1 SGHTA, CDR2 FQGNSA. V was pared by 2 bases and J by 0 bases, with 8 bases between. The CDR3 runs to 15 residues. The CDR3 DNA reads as TGTGCCAGCAGCTTATATTCAGGCTCCTACAATGAGCAGTTCTTC. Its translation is CASSLYSGSYNEQFF.